These 13 T cell receptor beta chains were all obtained from the same sample, sequenced in a study of Graves' ophthalmopathy and Graves' hyperthyroidism. RNA served as the template for amplifying TCR beta CDR3 regions. HTBI primers served in a first-round RT-PCR, which a second-round multiplex PCR followed. Via MiXCR, TCRdb re-called the multiplex PCR reads, giving one row per CDR3 protein. The sample has a few hundred thousand distinct CDR3 sequences; 39% are singletons. The sequenced material came from peripheral blood or thyroid tissue (not recorded which). These receptors came from an adult man with Graves' hyperthyroidism.

This clonotype was seen at least ten times. The rearrangement uses TRBV20-1 and TRBJ2-2; D is perhaps TRBD2 (6 bases). Germline V gene lookup returns CDR1 DFQATT and CDR2 SNEGSKA (reference sequence). Between the trimmed V and J ends, which lost 1 base and 4 bases, there was a span of 10 bases. The CDR3 runs to 14 residues. CDR3 sequence (DNA): TGCAGTGCTAGAGTGGGGGGATCCACCGGGGAGCTGTTTTTT. It yields the protein CSARVGGSTGELFF.

CDR3 nucleotides: TGTGCCTGGGAAGAGGGACAGCAATTTAACTATGGCTACACCTTC. This gives the protein CAWEEGQQFNYGYTF. The gene calls are TRBV7-9 and TRBJ1-2; 7 positions agree with TRBD1. V gave up 11 bases and J gave up 1 base; unmatched junction bases: 13. This CDR3 region has 15 residues. Germline V gives CDR1 SEHNR, CDR2 FQNEAQ (reference sequence).

As to this clonotype: This could be a read error, since a much larger clone is one nucleotide away. The chain carries TRBV7-9 and TRBJ1-5; TRBD1 aligns across 8 bases. Germline V gene lookup returns CDR1 SEHNR and CDR2 FQNEAQ (reference sequence). CDR3 length: 15 amino acids. J lost 6 bases, V lost 4 bases, and 8 bases had no gene match. CDR3 in DNA: TGTGCCAGCAGCTCGACAGGGGAGGTAACTCAGCCCCAGCATTTT. This gives the protein CASSSTGEVTQPQHF. Filled out from reference TRBV7-9 and TRBJ1-5, the complete variable domain reads DTGVSQNPRHKITKRGQNVTFRCDPISEHNRLYWYRQTLGQGPEFLTYFQNEAQLEKSRLLSDRFSAERPKGSFSTLEIQRTEQGDSAMYLCASSSTGEVTQPQHFGDGTRLSIL.

This clonotype was recorded many times. The rearrangement links TRBV10-1 to TRBJ1-3, with D possibly TRBD1 on 5 matching bases. This CDR3 contains 15 residues. V lost 3 bases, J lost 9 bases, and 18 bases lay in between. Germline values: CDR1 WNHNN, CDR2 SYGVQD (reference sequence). As DNA, the CDR3 is TGCGCCAGCAGTGAAAATCAGGGAAGAGGTGGCACCATATATTTT. This gives the protein CASSENQGRGGTIYF.

This clonotype showed up many times. This sequence joins TRBV10-2 and TRBJ1-3; D gene ambiguous. The V end lost 7 bases, the J end lost 0 bases, and 10 bases lay between the germline ends. Germline V CDR1 and CDR2: WSHSY, SAAADI. The CDR3 sequence is 14 residues long. CDR3 DNA: TGCGCCAGCAAGGACGGCTACTCTGGAAACACCATATATTTT. Translated, it gives CASKDGYSGNTIYF.

This chain links TRBV11-3 with TRBJ2-1, with 12 positions matching TRBD2. The CDR3 has 13 residues. Germline V gene lookup returns CDR1 SGHNT and CDR2 YENEEA. Trimming removed 10 bases from V and 15 bases from J; junction bases left unmatched: 13. The CDR3 bases are TGTGCCACACAAGAAGCTAGCGGGAGGGTGGCGTTCTTC. Its translation: CATQEASGRVAFF.

The CDR3 bases are TGTGCCAGCAACCAAGATGGTAACCCGCCGACGACCCAGTACTTC. Its translation is CASNQDGNPPTTQYF. The chain recombines TRBV11-3 with TRBJ2-5; no reliable D call. The germline gives CDR1 SGHNT, CDR2 YENEEA. The CDR3 runs 15 residues. V shed 7 bases and J shed 7 bases, with 22 bases lying between them.

The rearrangement links TRBV10-3 to TRBJ2-3, with TRBD2 matching over 9 bases. This CDR3 contains 12 residues. The V gene end was trimmed by 11 bases and the J gene end by 5 bases; junction bases not matched to a gene: 5. Germline lookup yields CDR1 ENHRY and CDR2 SYGVKD. The CDR3 coding sequence is TGTGCCTGCGGGGGGGCGGAAGATACGCAGTATTTT. It specifies CACGGAEDTQYF.

This clonotype has at least ten counts. The rearrangement links TRBV2 to TRBJ2-7; 9 positions match TRBD1. Trimming took 8 bases from V and 4 from J; bases not matched to a gene: 6. Germline lookup yields CDR1 SNHLY and CDR2 FYNNEI. This CDR3 is 13 amino acids long. This CDR3 is CASSTGGGYEQYF. Written as DNA, the CDR3 is TGTGCCAGCTCGACAGGGGGTGGGTACGAGCAGTACTTC.

At least ten counts were recorded for this clonotype. V usage is TRBV20-1 and J usage is TRBJ2-2; possibly TRBD1 for D (6 bases). This CDR3 is built from 14 residues. Trimming left V 3 bases short and J 0 bases short, with 8 bases between. CDR1 and CDR2 from the germline V gene are DFQATT and SNEGSKA (reference sequence). This chain's CDR3 is CSARGATNTGELFF. The CDR3, as DNA: TGCAGTGCTAGGGGGGCTACGAACACCGGGGAGCTGTTTTTT.

This clonotype has a count of ten or more. The V call is TRBV9, the J call TRBJ2-7; 9 nucleotides align to TRBD2. J was trimmed by 6 bases and V by 3 bases; bases with no gene match: 10. The CDR3 runs 15 residues. From germline, CDR1 is SGDLS and CDR2 YYNGEE. The CDR3 sequence: CASSAAGGGAIEQYF. The DNA for the CDR3 is TGTGCCAGCAGCGCGGCTGGCGGGGGGGCCATCGAGCAGTACTTC.

V is TRBV7-8 and J is TRBJ1-6; TRBD1 matches 7 bases. Trimming took 8 bases from V and 16 from J; bases not matched to a gene: 5. This CDR3 contains 10 residues. CDR1 is SGHVS and CDR2 is FQNEAQ in the germline V gene. CDR3 protein: CASGGTALHF. CDR3 nucleotides: TGTGCCAGCGGAGGGACAGCGCTCCACTTT.

The chain is built from TRBV2 and TRBJ1-2, with a possible D match to TRBD1 (5 bases). The CDR3 runs to 12 residues. V lost 4 bases to trimming and J lost 8 bases, with 11 bases between them. Germline V gene data show CDR1 as SNHLY and CDR2 as FYNNEI. The CDR3 DNA sequence: TGTGCCAGCAGTGGCAGGGTGCACGGCTACACCTTC. Protein: CASSGRVHGYTF.